This is a list of T cell receptor beta chains from one sample in a study of Ad26.COV2.S vaccination and SARS-CoV-2 variants. The data were produced by immunoSEQ multiplex PCR, yet TCRdb's version contains in-frame clones alone and is incomplete. The sample contains roughly 680,000 clones, around 89% of which appear only once. This sample comprised peripheral blood, obtained in a trial of Ad26.COV2.S vaccine versus placebo. The receptor source for this set is a person aged 18 to 59 who received the Ad26.COV2.S COVID-19 vaccine or a placebo. Each CDR3 is given without its conserved first and last residue.

J gene | V gene | CDR3 protein
TRBJ2-7 | TRBV7-8 | ASSQPWTSGGDEQY
TRBJ2-7 | TRBV11-2 | ASSFLREQY
TRBJ2-5 | TRBV2 | ASKVEETQY
TRBJ1-1 | TRBV18 | ASSPGGAWAEAF
TRBJ2-1 | TRBV18 | ASSPPGLKQF
TRBJ1-6 | TRBV19 | ASSGETVNSPLH
TRBJ1-5 | TRBV7-2 | ASSRDSNQPQH
TRBJ2-7 | TRBV2 | ASSEATGDEQY
TRBJ1-1 | TRBV5-4 | ASSSQGGYTEAF
TRBJ2-5 | TRBV2 | ASSQRVLETQY
TRBJ1-5 | TRBV10-3 | AISDLGQPQH
TRBJ1-5 | TRBV30 | AWSVLGGQPQH
TRBJ1-4 | TRBV25-1 | ASSEYGLNEKLF
TRBJ1-4 | TRBV30 | AWASGQGDEKLF
TRBJ2-3 | TRBV7-9 | ASSFVGSADTQY
TRBJ1-2 | TRBV4-2 | ASSQEGTGNYGYT